Included here is one T cell receptor beta chain sequence, with context. The data stem from a study of blood T cell repertoires in COVID-19. This CDR3 is 16 amino acids long. V dropped 0 bases and J dropped 2 bases, with 13 bases sitting between them. CDR1 is LGHDT, CDR2 YNNKEL, per germline (reference sequence). Two consecutive negative NP/OP PCR tests, clearance, or resolved symptoms defined Cohort 3 recovery. Generated by immunoSEQ multiplex PCR, the TCRdb table keeps only in-frame clones and is missing some. The sample contains roughly 250,000 clones, roughly nine tenths of which appear only once. The TCR sequence derives from a woman in her forties or fifties who had recovered from COVID-19. The sequenced material came from PBMCs or T cells enriched from blood (not recorded which). The V and J genes are TRBV3-1 (or the pseudogene TRBV3-2) and TRBJ1-1; weak D call: TRBD1 (6 bases). The CDR3 sequence is CASSQDVGQHNTEAFF. The CDR3 nucleotides are TGTGCCAGCAGCCAAGATGTGGGACAACATAACACTGAAGCTTTCTTT.